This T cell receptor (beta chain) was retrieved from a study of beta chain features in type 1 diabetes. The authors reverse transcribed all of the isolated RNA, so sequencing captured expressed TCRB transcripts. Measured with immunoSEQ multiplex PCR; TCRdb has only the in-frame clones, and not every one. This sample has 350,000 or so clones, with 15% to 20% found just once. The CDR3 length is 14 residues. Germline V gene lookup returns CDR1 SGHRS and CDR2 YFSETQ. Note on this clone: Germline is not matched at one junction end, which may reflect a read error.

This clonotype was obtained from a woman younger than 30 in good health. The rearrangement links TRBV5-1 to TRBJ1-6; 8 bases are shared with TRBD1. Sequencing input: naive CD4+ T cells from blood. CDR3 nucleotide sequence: TGCGCCAGCACCTTGGGCTCAGGGGGCTCACCCCTCCACTTT. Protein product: CASTLGSGGSPLHF.